The clone carrying this T cell receptor beta chain was picked up a small number of times. J gave up 1 base and V 1 base, and 10 bases lay outside the gene matches. Germline values: CDR1 LGHDT, CDR2 YNNKEL (reference sequence). The CDR3 loop spans 18 amino acids. Using its own MiXCR run on the RT-PCR reads, TCRdb lists one record per CDR3 protein. The data contain hundreds of thousands of distinct CDR3 sequences, around 14% of them singletons. The TCR comes from a female donor in good health, serving as a healthy control. The rearrangement joins TRBV3-1 to TRBJ2-1, with 7 bases aligning to TRBD2. Sequencing was done on a sample of memory CD4+ T cells from blood. The CDR3 DNA sequence: TGTGCCAGCAGCCAAGGGGGTAGCGGGCAACCTTCCTACAATGAGCAGTTCTTC. Amino acids: CASSQGGSGQPSYNEQFF.